Listed here is a single TCR beta chain. Its antigen is still unknown. Some clones are missing from TCRdb's copy, which holds only in-frame ones; the method was immunoSEQ multiplex PCR. The data contain about 78,000 clones, roughly 95% of them singletons. The study drew the donors from its approximately 130-subject validation cohort, separate from the roughly 700-subject first cohort. These data are taken from a study of cytomegalovirus exposure and HLA in healthy donors. Overall study results and limits: A list of approximately 160 TCR beta chains associated with cytomegalovirus was given. The classifier, whose performance was assessed in both the original and validation cohorts, reportedly diagnosed cytomegalovirus status with high specificity and sensitivity.

The germline V gene encodes CDR1 MGHRA and CDR2 YSYEKL. With V trimmed by 4 bases and J by 0 bases, 5 bases remained unmatched. The CDR3 runs 16 residues. The sample comprised PBMCs. The source of this sequence is a man aged 18 to 35 in good health and CMV-seropositive. The chain carries TRBV4-1 and TRBJ1-5; TRBD1 matches 8 bases. CDR3 nucleotide sequence: TGCGCCAGCAGCCCCCGGGACAGGAGTAGCAATCAGCCCCAGCATTTT. Translation: CASSPRDRSSNQPQHF.